Shown below are 15 T cell receptor beta chains from a single sample sequenced in a study of T-cell memory formation after mild COVID-19. TCRdb processed the 5' RACE reads anew with MiXCR; each CDR3 protein has one entry. The repertoire holds 200,000 or so distinct CDR3 sequences, approximately 20% seen once, with 2.4% in the top ten. The sample comprised PBMCs or a T cell subset sorted from them (not recorded which). These receptors were taken from an adult woman who had mild COVID-19 (a few samples of this study predate the infection). Cell type and time point are not known.

The genes are TRBV25-1 and TRBJ1-5; no reliable D call. Looked up from germline, CDR1 is MGHDK and CDR2 is SYGVNS. With 1 base removed from V and 6 bases from J, the gap between germline ends came to 7 bases. This CDR3 has 13 residues. CDR3 in amino acids: CASSEWGGQPQHF. The CDR3 DNA follows: TGTGCCAGCAGTGAATGGGGTGGTCAGCCCCAGCATTTT.

The V and J genes are TRBV5-5 and TRBJ1-2; the D gene is possibly TRBD1 (5 bases). Trimming shortened V by 2 bases and J by 1 base, and 15 bases separated the two germline ends. Germline assignment: CDR1 SGHKS and CDR2 YYEKEE (reference sequence). CDR3 length: 16 residues. The CDR3 region has the DNA TGTGCCAGCAGCTTTCCCCAGGGAGGATTTAACTATGGCTACACCTTC. As protein: CASSFPQGGFNYGYTF.

This clonotype was counted a few times. V and J are TRBV20-1 and TRBJ1-4; weak D call: TRBD1 (5 bases). The CDR3 contains 14 residues. V lost 6 bases and J 7 bases, leaving 18 bases between the germline ends. In germline, CDR1 is DFQATT, CDR2 SNEGSKA (reference sequence). CDR3 region: CSAPRDGHGEKLFF. The CDR3 DNA reads as TGCAGTGCCCCGAGGGACGGGCACGGTGAAAAACTGTTTTTT.

This clonotype was counted a few times. The V and J genes are TRBV15 and TRBJ1-3; D not resolved. CDR3 length: 15 amino acids. Germline loops: CDR1 LNHNV, CDR2 YYDKDF (reference sequence). V dropped 5 bases and J dropped 2 bases, with 13 bases sitting between them. Written as DNA, the CDR3 is TGTGCCACCAGCCGAGCTACTTATACTGGAAACACCATATATTTT. Residues: CATSRATYTGNTIYF.

This clonotype has a handful of counts. The rearrangement joins TRBV20-1 to TRBJ1-1; D call uncertain. Trimming pared 3 bases from V and 6 bases from J, leaving 8 bases between. The V gene's germline CDR1 is DFQATT and CDR2 SNEGSKA (reference sequence). The CDR3 runs 11 residues. This CDR3 reads CSARKVPEAFF. CDR3 bases: TGCAGTGCTAGGAAAGTTCCTGAAGCTTTCTTT.

J is TRBJ1-5 and V is TRBV6-1, with D perhaps TRBD1 (6 bases). Germline V gene sequence: CDR1 MNHNS, CDR2 SASEGT. Trimming stripped 3 bases from V and 6 bases from J, with 15 bases between. This CDR3 has 15 amino acids. The CDR3 sequence is CASSDTTGLGQPQHF. As DNA, the CDR3 is TGTGCCAGCAGTGACACGACAGGCTTGGGTCAGCCCCAGCATTTT.

This clonotype has a handful of counts. This CDR3 is CASSPLGGNTIYF. The CDR3 coding sequence is TGTGCCAGCAGCCCCCTTGGCGGAAACACCATATATTTT. The chain couples TRBV7-9 to TRBJ1-3; D is ambiguous. Germline loops: CDR1 SEHNR, CDR2 FQNEAQ (reference sequence). The CDR3 is made up of 13 amino acids. V was shortened by 5 bases and J by 4 bases, with 9 bases between the two germline ends.

This clonotype was seen a few times. CDR3 DNA: TGTGCCAGCAGTCAGACAGTTGGGACCCAGTACTTC. The encoded protein is CASSQTVGTQYF. The chain links TRBV6-2 or TRBV6-3 to TRBJ2-5, with D tentatively TRBD1 (5 bases). Germline CDR1 is MNHEY and CDR2 is SVGEGT. CDR3 length: 12 residues. V lost 5 bases and J 7 bases, leaving 11 bases between the germline ends.

For this clonotype: This may stem from a read error, because a much larger clone lies one nucleotide away. This sequence joins TRBV20-1 and TRBJ2-5; the D call may be TRBD1 or TRBD2 (6 bases each). Germline CDR1 is DFQATT and CDR2 is SNEGSKA (reference sequence). This CDR3 has 14 residues. The CDR3 spells CRARRGRGGETQYF. The CDR3 DNA reads as TGCCGTGCTAGGAGGGGCAGGGGAGGAGAGACCCAGTACTTC.

This clonotype has just a few counts. J is TRBJ2-2 and V is TRBV5-1; D may correspond to TRBD1 or TRBD2 (5 bases each). Looked up from germline, CDR1 is SGHRS and CDR2 is YFSETQ. CDR3 length: 15 amino acids. Trimming pared 4 bases from V and 5 bases from J, leaving 15 bases between. CDR3 DNA sequence: TGCGCCAGCAGCGACGGGGCCTCGAGGACCGGGGAGCTGTTTTTT. It is translated as CASSDGASRTGELFF.

CDR3: CSAGGEFREQFF. As DNA, the CDR3 is TGCAGTGCTGGTGGGGAGTTCCGGGAGCAGTTCTTC. J is TRBJ2-1 and V is TRBV20-1; D possibly corresponds to TRBD2 (5 bases). The length of the CDR3 is 12 residues. Per germline, CDR1 DFQATT and CDR2 SNEGSKA (reference sequence). V lost 5 bases and J 10 bases, leaving 15 bases between the germline ends.

This clonotype was detected ten times or more. This chain connects TRBV5-4 to TRBJ1-1; D not certain. The V end was cut by 4 bases, the J end by 0 bases, with 13 bases between. The CDR3 length is 15 residues. The germline V gene encodes CDR1 SGHNT and CDR2 YYREEE (reference sequence). CDR3 in DNA: TGTGCCAGCAGCAATCCAGGATTCATGAACACTGAAGCTTTCTTT. Its translation: CASSNPGFMNTEAFF.

This clonotype was seen ten or more times. This chain links TRBV4-1 with TRBJ2-2, with TRBD1 matching 8 bases. This CDR3 has 18 amino acids. The trim removed 0 bases at V and 2 bases at J, leaving 8 bases unmatched. The germline CDR1 and CDR2 sequences are MGHRA and YSYEKL. The DNA of the CDR3 is TGCGCCAGCAGCCAAGAAGTGCGACAGGGGTTAAACACCGGGGAGCTGTTTTTT. Translated, it gives CASSQEVRQGLNTGELFF.

The chain is built from TRBV14 and TRBJ2-3; D gene unclear. Germline CDR1 reads SGHDN; CDR2 reads FVKESK. CDR3 size: 15 residues. V was pared by 1 base and J by 2 bases, with 10 bases between. The chain's CDR3 is CASSQGRHFTDTQYF. The CDR3 DNA reads as TGTGCCAGCAGCCAAGGACGACATTTCACAGATACGCAGTATTTT.

This chain links TRBV30 with TRBJ2-3, with a possible D match to TRBD2 (7 bases). The CDR3 loop spans 13 amino acids. In germline, CDR1 is GTSNPN, CDR2 SVGIG (reference sequence). CDR3 sequence reads: CGGGAGPTDTQYF. CDR3 in DNA: TGTGGAGGGGGGGCCGGACCCACAGATACGCAGTATTTT.